What follows are 29 T cell receptor beta chains derived from one specimen sequenced in a study of T cell therapy after organ transplantation. Here immunoSEQ multiplex PCR was the method, and the copy in TCRdb shows in-frame clones only, minus some. The sample consists of 17,000 or so clones, 85% of them appearing once. Time point of the sample: 20-29 weeks after completion of therapy. For these TCRs, the target antigens are not known. Sequencing was performed on CD8+ T cells from blood, taken after autologous CMV-specific T cell therapy. The source is a human patient who had received a solid organ transplant and had CMV disease. Some T cells may be graft donor cells.

The chain joins TRBV6-6 to TRBJ1-5; TRBD1 might be the D (5 bases). The germline V gene encodes CDR1 MNHNY and CDR2 SVGAGI (reference sequence). The CDR3 consists of 13 residues. The ends were cut back, 2 bases at V and 5 bases at J, with 7 bases in the middle. The CDR3 sequence: CASSYGGYQPQHF. The CDR3 DNA reads TGTGCCAGCAGTTACGGGGGTTATCAGCCCCAGCATTTT.

A few counts support this clone. V usage is TRBV6-1 and J usage is TRBJ1-6; TRBD1 might be the D (6 bases). The CDR3 is made up of 16 amino acids. Germline values: CDR1 MNHNS, CDR2 SASEGT. V was trimmed by 4 bases and J by 14 bases, leaving 24 bases between them. The CDR3 DNA sequence: TGTGCCAGCAGTGCGCGCCCCCAGGGGAGGGCGGACTCCCTCCACTTT. This encodes CASSARPQGRADSLHF.

The rearrangement joins TRBV19 to TRBJ2-1, with no clear D. Trimming pared 1 base from V and 4 bases from J, leaving 2 bases between. The CDR3 has 12 amino acids. Germline CDR1 reads LNHDA; CDR2 reads SQIVND (reference sequence). Here the CDR3 DNA reads TGTGCCAGTAGTATAGGTTACAATGAGCAGTTCTTC. Its translation: CASSIGYNEQFF.

The V gene is TRBV4-1, the J gene TRBJ2-1; the D gene is possibly TRBD1 (5 bases). Trimming took off 0 bases at V and 8 bases at J, with 20 bases between the two ends. The CDR3 is 17 residues long. The germline V gene has CDR1 MGHRA and CDR2 YSYEKL. The CDR3 nucleotides read TGCGCCAGCAGCCAAGATGTCCCGCAGGGTAAGTTGGATGAGCAGTTCTTC. Its translation is CASSQDVPQGKLDEQFF.

This clone was detected only a few times. The chain has TRBV29-1 and TRBJ2-7; 11 bases fit TRBD2. This CDR3 is built from 13 residues. Germline V CDR1 and CDR2: SQVTM, ANQGSEA. The V and J ends lost 3 bases and 4 bases, in that order; junction bases with no gene match: 2. This CDR3 is CSVESSGGYEQYF. The CDR3 DNA is TGCAGCGTTGAGTCTAGCGGGGGGTACGAGCAGTACTTC.

V and J are TRBV19 and TRBJ2-3; 9 bases match TRBD2. CDR3 length equals 16 residues. Germline-derived CDR1 and CDR2 are LNHDA and SQIVND (reference sequence). V lost 1 base to trimming and J lost 3 bases; unmatched junction nucleotides: 5. In DNA form, the CDR3 reads TGTGCCAGTAGTATAGTTGGCGGGGGGGCTACAGATACGCAGTATTTT. Translating gives CASSIVGGGATDTQYF.

V is TRBV7-6 and J is TRBJ2-2; perhaps TRBD2 as D (6 bases). The ends were cut back, 0 bases at V and 4 bases at J, with 18 bases in the middle. The germline gives CDR1 SGHVS, CDR2 FNYEAQ. This CDR3 is built from 18 residues. The CDR3: CASSLAPGEARGTGELFF. CDR3 nucleotides: TGTGCCAGCAGCTTAGCGCCCGGGGAGGCACGAGGCACCGGGGAGCTGTTTTTT.

This chain uses TRBV19 with TRBJ2-7; perhaps TRBD1 as D (6 bases). This CDR3 comprises 12 residues. With 5 bases removed from V and 5 bases from J, the gap between germline ends came to 10 bases. Per germline, CDR1 LNHDA and CDR2 SQIVND (reference sequence). CDR3 in amino acids: CASSSGAHEQYF. The DNA for the CDR3 is TGTGCCAGTAGTTCAGGGGCTCACGAGCAGTACTTC.

To note about this clone: Additional DNA sequences in this sample encode the identical CDR3. This chain uses TRBV11-2 with TRBJ2-7, with D possibly matching TRBD1 (5 bases). The CDR3 spans 13 residues. The germline V and J ends were trimmed by 6 bases and 4 bases, with 13 bases remaining between them. The germline V gene has CDR1 SGHAT and CDR2 FQNNGV. Written as DNA, the CDR3 is TGTGCCAGCAGGGAAGGGGCGCGGTACGAGCAGTACTTC. It translates to CASREGARYEQYF.

This clone was counted once. The CDR3 reads CASSIRDRGSQPQHF. The CDR3 nucleotides read TGTGCCAGTAGTATAAGGGACAGGGGAAGTCAGCCCCAGCATTTT. This chain connects TRBV19 to TRBJ1-5; 10 bases are shared with TRBD1. CDR3 length: 15 amino acids. CDR1 LNHDA and CDR2 SQIVND come from the germline V gene (reference sequence). V was pared by 2 bases and J by 6 bases, with 4 bases of the junction left unmatched.

The rearrangement joins TRBV18 to TRBJ2-6; D is possibly TRBD2 (5 bases). CDR1 is KGHSH and CDR2 is LQKENI in the germline V gene. This CDR3 is built from 16 residues. V was clipped by 3 bases and J by 0 bases, with 9 bases between them. Here the CDR3 DNA reads TGTGCCAGCTCACCCGCGGACTCCTCTGGGGCCAACGTCCTGACTTTC. Its protein is CASSPADSSGANVLTF. Complete variable domain (other parts from reference TRBV18 and TRBJ2-6): NAGVMQNPRHLVRRRGQEARLRCSPMKGHSHVYWYRQLPEEGLKFMVYLQKENIIDESGMPKERFSAEFPKEGPSILRIQQVVRGDSAAYFCASSPADSSGANVLTFGAGSRLTVL.

DNA of the CDR3: TGTGCCAGCAGCCAATCCCTCCGAGATTCACCCCTCCACTTT. Its translation is CASSQSLRDSPLHF. The chain couples TRBV16 to TRBJ1-6; D call uncertain. The germline CDR1 and CDR2 sequences are KGHSY and FQNENV. The CDR3 sequence is 14 residues long. V was trimmed by 0 bases and J by 8 bases, leaving 8 bases between them.

The rearrangement uses TRBV6-6 and TRBJ1-1; 7 nucleotides match TRBD1. The V gene end was trimmed by 9 bases and the J gene end by 4 bases; junction bases not matched to a gene: 5. The CDR3 has 12 amino acids. CDR1 is MNHNY and CDR2 is SVGAGI in the germline V gene (reference sequence). The DNA for the CDR3 is TGTGCCAGTAACAGGGGTAGCACTGAAGCTTTCTTT. Amino acids: CASNRGSTEAFF.

This chain uses TRBV6-1 with TRBJ2-7, with 11 bases fitting TRBD1. This CDR3 is built from 15 residues. The trim removed 5 bases at V and 4 bases at J, leaving 7 bases unmatched. CDR1 and CDR2 (germline): MNHNS, SASEGT. The CDR3 DNA follows: TGTGCCAGCAGTTTTAAAGGACAGGGGGCGTACGAGCAGTACTTC. Translating gives CASSFKGQGAYEQYF.

This clone showed up just a few times. The genes are TRBV19 and TRBJ2-5; D may be TRBD1 or TRBD2 (7 bases each). Germline V CDR1 and CDR2: LNHDA, SQIVND (reference sequence). This CDR3 has 16 residues. Trimming took 9 bases from V and 0 from J, leaving 20 bases between them. CDR3 protein: CASKGGGGGDQETQYF. The CDR3 DNA reads TGTGCCAGCAAGGGAGGGGGCGGAGGGGACCAAGAGACCCAGTACTTC. The entire variable domain, with the rest obtained from reference TRBV19 and TRBJ2-5, is as follows: DGGITQSPKYLFRKEGQNVTLSCEQNLNHDAMYWYRQDPGQGLRLIYYSQIVNDFQKGDIAEGYSVSREKKESFPLTVTSAQKNPTAFYLCASKGGGGGDQETQYFGPGTRLLVL.

The gene calls are TRBV5-5 and TRBJ1-2, with 10 bases identical to TRBD1. The V segment lost 4 bases and the J segment 2 bases; nucleotides outside the gene matches: 5. Germline lookup yields CDR1 SGHKS and CDR2 YYEKEE (reference sequence). The CDR3 is 15 amino acids. CDR3 amino acids: CASSPTDRGNYGYTF. The DNA of the CDR3 is TGTGCCAGCAGCCCCACGGACAGGGGGAACTATGGCTACACCTTC.

Relative to its sample, this clone is medium-sized. The chain combines TRBV6-5 with TRBJ1-1; 7 bases are a match to TRBD1. Germline loops: CDR1 MNHEY, CDR2 SVGAGI. CDR3 length: 13 residues. Trimming cost V 7 bases and J 4 bases; bases outside gene matches: 6. This CDR3 reads CASNLNRGTEAFF. In DNA, the CDR3 is TGTGCCAGCAACCTAAACAGGGGCACTGAAGCTTTCTTT.

The chain is built from TRBV27 and TRBJ2-1, with TRBD2 identical over 7 bases. The germline gives CDR1 MNHEY, CDR2 SMNVEV (reference sequence). CDR3 length equals 12 residues. After removal of 3 bases from V and 8 bases from J, the junction contained 1 base not matched to a gene. The CDR3 loop is CASSLGGDEQFF. DNA for the CDR3: TGTGCCAGCAGTTTGGGAGGGGATGAGCAGTTCTTC.

By share, this clone counts as medium-sized. The gene calls are TRBV6-1 and TRBJ1-6; possible D gene TRBD1, 6 bases. The CDR3 extends over 12 amino acids. Trimming shortened V by 11 bases and J by 6 bases, and 11 bases separated the two germline ends. Looked up from germline, CDR1 is MNHNS and CDR2 is SASEGT. CDR3: CAGGQPNSPLHF. CDR3 sequence (DNA): TGTGCCGGGGGCCAACCTAATTCACCCCTCCACTTT.

J is TRBJ2-7 and V is TRBV30; D gene unclear. The length of the CDR3 is 13 residues. Germline CDR1 and CDR2: GTSNPN and SVGIG (reference sequence). V lost 1 base and J 1 base, leaving 8 bases between the germline ends. The CDR3 region is CAWSGPPSYEQYF. The DNA of the CDR3 is TGTGCCTGGAGTGGACCACCTTCCTACGAGCAGTACTTC.

V usage is TRBV27 and J usage is TRBJ2-7; weak D call: TRBD1 (6 bases). The CDR3 runs to 16 residues. CDR1 is MNHEY, CDR2 SMNVEV, per germline (reference sequence). Trimming removed 6 bases at V and 1 base at J, with 19 bases between. This CDR3 is CASSPRTGMKSYEQYF. For the CDR3, the DNA is TGTGCCAGCAGCCCTCGCACAGGGATGAAGTCCTACGAGCAGTACTTC.

V and J are TRBV5-1 and TRBJ2-2; D not resolved. Trimming pared 0 bases from V and 6 bases from J, leaving 12 bases between. Germline V gene lookup returns CDR1 SGHRS and CDR2 YFSETQ. The CDR3 is made up of 15 amino acids. This chain's CDR3 is CASSLVDPPAGELFF. The CDR3 nucleotides are TGCGCCAGCAGCTTGGTGGACCCCCCGGCCGGGGAGCTGTTTTTT. Full variable domain (outside the CDR3, taken from reference TRBV5-1 and TRBJ2-2): KAGVTQTPRYLIKTRGQQVTLSCSPISGHRSVSWYQQTPGQGLQFLFEYFSETQRNKGNFPGRFSGRQFSNSRSEMNVSTLELGDSALYLCASSLVDPPAGELFFGEGSRLTVL.

V usage is TRBV5-1 and J usage is TRBJ2-2, with D possibly TRBD2 on 6 matching bases. The CDR3 extends over 16 amino acids. With 3 bases removed from V and 4 bases from J, the gap between germline ends came to 16 bases. Germline CDR1 SGHRS, CDR2 YFSETQ. The chain's CDR3 is CASSWTGVTTTGELFF. In DNA form, the CDR3 reads TGCGCCAGCAGCTGGACGGGAGTAACGACCACCGGGGAGCTGTTTTTT.

This chain joins TRBV6-1 and TRBJ1-5; 12 nucleotides match TRBD1. CDR1 and CDR2 (germline): MNHNS, SASEGT. This CDR3 has 19 residues. V lost 3 bases to trimming and J lost 2 bases; unmatched junction nucleotides: 11. The CDR3 DNA is TGTGCCAGCAGTGAGGGGGGGACAGGGGGCATCAAAGGCAATCAGCCCCAGCATTTT. This codes for CASSEGGTGGIKGNQPQHF.

The rearrangement uses TRBV5-6 and TRBJ2-2; 7 bases match TRBD2. V lost 8 bases, J lost 1 base, and 11 bases stayed unmatched. Germline-derived CDR1 and CDR2 are SGHDT and YYEEEE. The CDR3 length is 16 residues. The CDR3 loop is CARPSQAGVNTGELFF. Written as DNA, the CDR3 is TGTGCCAGACCCTCCCAGGCGGGAGTGAACACCGGGGAGCTGTTTTTT.

The rearrangement uses TRBV11-2 and TRBJ2-1; TRBD2 is a possible D gene (7 bases). The CDR3 covers 17 residues. Trimming stripped 1 base from V and 2 bases from J, with 15 bases between. Per germline, CDR1 SGHAT and CDR2 FQNNGV. The CDR3 is CASSLASGGAAYNEQFF. As DNA, the CDR3 is TGTGCCAGCAGCTTAGCTTCTGGGGGGGCGGCCTACAATGAGCAGTTCTTC.

The J gene is TRBJ1-1, the V gene TRBV28, with 8 bases fitting TRBD1. CDR3 length: 17 amino acids. Germline-derived CDR1 and CDR2 are MDHEN and SYDVKM. J gave up 0 bases and V 3 bases, and 9 bases lay outside the gene matches. The CDR3, as DNA: TGTGCCAGCAGTTTCCCTGCGGACAGGGCTTTGAACACTGAAGCTTTCTTT. The encoded protein is CASSFPADRALNTEAFF. The full variable domain, in which reference TRBV28 and TRBJ1-1 provide the parts outside the CDR3, is DVKVTQSSRYLVKRTGEKVFLECVQDMDHENMFWYRQDPGLGLRLIYFSYDVKMKEKGDIPEGYSVSREKKERFSLILESASTNQTSMYLCASSFPADRALNTEAFFGQGTRLTVV.

This sequence joins TRBV11-2 and TRBJ1-1; perhaps TRBD1 as D (5 bases). Trimming shortened V by 3 bases and J by 1 base, and 6 bases separated the two germline ends. In germline, CDR1 is SGHAT, CDR2 FQNNGV. CDR3 length: 13 amino acids. The CDR3 loop is CASSFQGNTEAFF. The CDR3 DNA follows: TGTGCCAGCAGCTTCCAGGGGAACACTGAAGCTTTCTTT.

Here the CDR3 reads CASSLSHSNEQYF. The CDR3 DNA sequence: TGCGCCAGCAGCTTGTCCCACTCTAACGAGCAGTACTTC. V usage is TRBV5-1 and J usage is TRBJ2-7, with no clear D. Germline CDR1 SGHRS, CDR2 YFSETQ. Trimming removed 1 base at V and 5 bases at J, with 10 bases between. The CDR3 runs 13 residues.